A selection of T cell receptor beta chains follows, all from one sample in a study of CD8+ T cells in alopecia areata. Assay used: immunoSEQ multiplex PCR; TCRdb lists only in-frame clones, some missing. The data show a few hundred thousand clones, roughly three fifths seen once. Specimen: CD4+ T cells sorted from blood, collected at approximately week 44, from a patient treated with tofacitinib. The source of these receptors is a human donor with alopecia areata. CDR3s include the opening cysteine and the closing phenylalanine or tryptophan.

CDR3: CASSPNRETQYF
V: TRBV18

CDR3: CASSRGFYEQYF
V: TRBV23-1

CDR3: CAWKVPGTGYTGELFF
V: TRBV30

CDR3: CASSLAADYNEQFF
V: TRBV7-2

CDR3: CAWSPRGSGHQPQHF
V: TRBV30

CDR3: CASSQDYGTGVETQYF
V: TRBV4-3

CDR3: CASSLRVGVNEQFF
V: TRBV5-6

CDR3: CASTQRGGQPQHF
V: TRBV2

CDR3: CASSLEGRENTEAFF
V: TRBV5-1

CDR3: CASGSGQSVGTGELFF
V: TRBV19

CDR3: CATRVGANVLTF
V: TRBV28

CDR3: CAWSRGAGYTF
V: TRBV30

CDR3: CASSLKRGPQGNTGELFF
V: TRBV18

CDR3: CASSRQSSSTEAFF
V: TRBV2